This T cell receptor (beta chain) was sequenced during a study of blood T cells in healthy people across ages. About this clonotype itself: One end of the junction is discordant with germline, which a read error may explain.

Then a second PCR, running roughly 7 to 11 cycles, was carried out with a sample-barcoded 5' primer and a J-beta primer mix. Using its own MiXCR run on the 5' RACE reads, TCRdb lists one record per CDR3 protein. Of about 770,000 distinct CDR3 sequences in the sample, around 42% are singletons; the top ten hold roughly 18%. CDR1 is SGHNT and CDR2 is YYREEE in the germline V gene (reference sequence). CDR3 size: 14 residues. J is TRBJ2-1 and V is TRBV5-4; TRBD2 is a possible D gene (7 bases). The sequenced sample consisted of blood. This receptor was obtained from a man between 60 and 75 years old in good health. CDR3 residues: CASSPGGRANEQFF. The CDR3 DNA sequence: TGCGCCAGCAGCCCGGGGGGCCGCGCAAATGAGCAGTTCTTC.